The present T cell receptor (beta chain) was sequenced within a study of control samples from healthy donors and cancer patients. The germline V gene has CDR1 SGHDN and CDR2 FVKESK. The CDR3 has 14 residues. Trimming stripped 4 bases from V and 4 bases from J, with 11 bases between. Clones were read by immunoSEQ multiplex PCR, and TCRdb kept only the in-frame ones, dropping some. Of 70,000 or so clones listed, roughly 82% were seen once; the top ten hold around 16%. The chain carries TRBV14 and TRBJ2-1; D is unclear. Sequencing was carried out using blood. The TCR sequence derives from a man aged 50 to 59 in good health. The CDR3 DNA reads as TGTGCCAGCAGCCCCCTTGCTATATACAATGAGCAGTTCTTC. Its translation is CASSPLAIYNEQFF.